This T cell receptor beta chain came from a study of OX40 agonist ivuxolimab in advanced cancers. Study at large: Recorded diagnoses for dose-escalation patients were hepatocellular carcinoma, melanoma, renal cell or head and neck cancer.

This clone was counted once. Clones were read by immunoSEQ multiplex PCR, and TCRdb kept only the in-frame ones, dropping some. The sample lists about 92,000 clones, approximately 91% occurring once. V dropped 0 bases and J dropped 5 bases, with 13 bases sitting between them. The CDR3 contains 15 residues. Germline V lookup: CDR1 SGHTA, CDR2 FQGTGA. V gene TRBV7-3 combines with J gene TRBJ2-5, with D maybe TRBD1 (5 bases). The source of this sequence is an adult with an advanced solid tumor such as melanoma, head and neck, liver or kidney cancer. The starting material was CD4+ or CD8+ T cells sorted from blood, obtained in a trial of the OX40 agonist ivuxolimab. CDR3 amino acids: CASSLTVGLGETQYF. The DNA of the CDR3 is TGTGCCAGCAGCTTAACGGTGGGGCTCGGGGAGACCCAGTACTTC.